The T cell receptor beta chain under discussion was sequenced for a study of shared clonotypes between healthy human individuals. Notes on the study in general: Naive subsets tended to show greater estimated richness than memory subsets. The low donor count limited represented genetic and exposure-history diversity.

TCRdb's copy holds only in-frame clones and misses some; the assay was immunoSEQ multiplex PCR. This sample has about 2 million clones, with around 96% found just once. In the naive CD8 group, cells lacked CD45RO and were positively selected for CCR7, so terminally differentiated effector memory CD45RA+ cells were left out. This clone is a singleton in its sample. Its specificity is not known. The specimen sequenced was naive CD8+ T cells sorted from blood. The receptor comes from a man between 18 and 29 years old in good health.

The CDR3 coding sequence is TGCGCCAGCAGCCAAGATACTCCGGCGGCAGATCTTAGCAATCAGCCCCAGCATTTT. Translated: CASSQDTPAADLSNQPQHF. This chain links TRBV4-3 with TRBJ1-5; no clear D gene. V lost 0 bases, J lost 0 bases, and 18 bases lay in between. The CDR3 runs 19 residues. Germline assignment: CDR1 LGHNA and CDR2 YSLEER.